This TCR beta chain was identified during a study of blood T cells in healthy people across ages. A sample-barcoded 5' primer and a J-beta primer mix were used in a second PCR of about 7 to 11 cycles. MiXCR, applied by TCRdb to the 5' RACE reads, yields one record per CDR3 protein. The table records some 760,000 distinct CDR3 sequences, just under 25% of them present only once. The CDR3 loop spans 12 amino acids. Germline loops: CDR1 SEHNR, CDR2 FQNEAQ (reference sequence). Trimming removed 1 base at V and 8 bases at J, with 8 bases between. These data also formed part of another study, on T cells of mothers and their children.

J is TRBJ1-2 and V is TRBV7-9; no definite D call. The clonotype comes from a boy under 18 in good health. Sequencing input: blood. The CDR3 protein is CASSLDGKGYTF. DNA for the CDR3: TGTGCCAGCAGCTTAGATGGAAAGGGCTACACCTTC.